These 9 T cell receptor beta chains originate from one sample sequenced in a study of T cell responses to AZD1222 COVID-19 vaccine. Clones were sequenced by immunoSEQ multiplex PCR, and TCRdb holds only the in-frame ones, with some missing. The sample holds over 150,000 clones; more than 85% are singletons and the top ten take 3% to 3.5%. The specimen comprised peripheral blood, sampled 28 days after the second AZD1222 dose. All receptors come from an adult who received the AZD1222 COVID-19 vaccine.

The CDR3 nucleotides read TGTGCCAGCAGTGTTCGTTTGAACGGAGCTTCCTACGAGCAGTACTTC. This gives the protein CASSVRLNGASYEQYF. The J gene is TRBJ2-7, the V gene TRBV2; D not resolved. This CDR3 comprises 16 residues. CDR1 is SNHLY and CDR2 is FYNNEI in the germline V gene. Trimming pared 4 bases from V and 1 base from J, leaving 17 bases between.

The chain recombines TRBV7-6 with TRBJ1-6, with 7 bases identical to TRBD1. The CDR3 totals 15 residues. Per germline, CDR1 SGHVS and CDR2 FNYEAQ. V shed 5 bases and J 4 bases; nucleotides not matched to a gene: 5. CDR3 protein: CASSPGTDYNSPLHF. CDR3 bases: TGTGCCAGCAGCCCCGGGACAGATTATAATTCACCCCTCCACTTT.

The chain is built from TRBV29-1 and TRBJ1-1, with 7 bases matching TRBD1. Per the germline V gene, CDR1 is SQVTM and CDR2 is ANQGSEA. The CDR3 is made up of 14 amino acids. With V trimmed by 3 bases and J by 1 base, 5 bases remained unmatched. Here the CDR3 DNA reads TGCAGCGTTGAGAGACAGGGTCAGAACACTGAAGCTTTCTTT. This encodes CSVERQGQNTEAFF.

The CDR3 reads CASSLGTTVRETQYF. Written as DNA, the CDR3 is TGTGCCAGCAGCCTTGGGACTACGGTACGAGAGACCCAGTACTTC. The gene calls are TRBV13 and TRBJ2-5; 7 bases line up with TRBD2. Germline trimming cut 5 bases from V and 4 bases from J; bases unmatched to any gene: 10. Looked up from germline, CDR1 is PRHDT and CDR2 is FYEKMQ (reference sequence). The CDR3 contains 15 residues.

This sequence joins TRBV7-8 and TRBJ1-5, with a weak D call TRBD1 (5 bases). CDR1 and CDR2 from the germline V gene are SGHVS and FQNEAQ. Trimming shortened V by 3 bases and J by 2 bases, and 11 bases separated the two germline ends. This CDR3 comprises 15 residues. CDR3 amino acids: CASSLEGLGNQPQHF. In DNA form, the CDR3 reads TGTGCCAGCAGCTTGGAGGGACTGGGCAATCAGCCCCAGCATTTT.

This clone came up a few times. The chain has TRBV6-5 and TRBJ1-5; 7 nucleotides match TRBD1. Germline CDR1 and CDR2: MNHEY and SVGAGI. The CDR3 is made up of 14 amino acids. The J segment lost 3 bases and the V segment lost 6 bases, leaving 5 bases of the junction unmatched. For the CDR3, the DNA is TGTGCCAGCAGACTGACAGGGCTCAATCAGCCCCAGCATTTT. Amino acid sequence: CASRLTGLNQPQHF.

This clone was recorded only once. This rearrangement joins TRBV28 to TRBJ1-1, with D possibly TRBD1 on 5 matching bases. This CDR3 region has 17 residues. CDR1 MDHEN and CDR2 SYDVKM come from the germline V gene. Trimming took 4 bases from V and 7 from J, leaving 25 bases between them. The DNA of the CDR3 is TGTGCCAGCAGTTCCCGTTTAAGTTGGCGGGGGATAAGTGAAGCTTTCTTT. The encoded protein is CASSSRLSWRGISEAFF.

The rearrangement links TRBV19 to TRBJ2-1; D unclear. CDR3 size: 17 residues. Looked up from germline, CDR1 is LNHDA and CDR2 is SQIVND (reference sequence). Deletions cut 4 bases from V and 0 bases from J, with 16 bases between. CDR3 in DNA: TGTGCCAGTAGTAATATCCGGGCCTTAACCTCCTACAATGAGCAGTTCTTC. Protein: CASSNIRALTSYNEQFF.

This clone was detected once. The chain has TRBV11-2 and TRBJ2-1; no reliable D call. Germline V gene sequence: CDR1 SGHAT, CDR2 FQNNGV. Trimming shortened V by 3 bases and J by 8 bases, and 17 bases separated the two germline ends. The CDR3 has 15 amino acids. CDR3: CASSFLVSGRDEQFF. CDR3 DNA: TGTGCCAGCAGCTTCCTAGTTTCTGGGCGCGATGAGCAGTTCTTC.